This entry is about one TCR beta chain. Its antigen is not known. Researchers prepared the TCRbeta library using unique molecular identifiers, the study reports. MiXCR, run by TCRdb on the PCR reads, gives a single entry per CDR3 protein. The data show 200,000 to 300,000 distinct CDR3 sequences, with under 30% seen just once and about 5% held by the top ten. This entry comes from a study of T-cell reconstitution after alpha-beta-depleted transplantation in children. Germline V gives CDR1 SGHRS, CDR2 YFSETQ. The CDR3 is 17 residues long. Unmatched junction bases numbered 7, after V lost 0 bases and J lost 2 bases. Findings and limits, study-wide: Fresh T-cell production supplied most of the T-cell counts and diversity seen one year after transplant. It was reported that alpha-beta T cells came from several hundred expanded graft clones (about two months after transplant).

Source: PBMCs, mostly from graft donor cells, taken 360 days after TCRalphabeta/CD19-depleted stem cell transplant. This sequence joins TRBV5-1 and TRBJ2-3, with 9 bases that match TRBD2. The source is a female patient between 2 and 15 years old who had a stem cell transplant for congenital amegakaryocytic thrombocytopenia, so the T cells may come from the graft donor. CDR3 residues: CASSLVLAGTITDTQYF. CDR3 coding DNA: TGCGCCAGCAGCTTGGTTCTAGCGGGGACGATCACAGATACGCAGTATTTT.